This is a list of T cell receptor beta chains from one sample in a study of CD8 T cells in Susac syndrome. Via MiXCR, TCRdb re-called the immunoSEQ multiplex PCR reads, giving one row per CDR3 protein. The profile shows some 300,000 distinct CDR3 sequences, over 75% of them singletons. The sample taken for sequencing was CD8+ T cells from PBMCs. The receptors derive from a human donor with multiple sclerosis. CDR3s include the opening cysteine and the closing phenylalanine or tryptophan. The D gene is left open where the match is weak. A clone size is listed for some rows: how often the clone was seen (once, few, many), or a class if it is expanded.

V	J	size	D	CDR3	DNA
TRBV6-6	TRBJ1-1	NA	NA	CASSPTGYMNTEAFF	TGTGCCAGCAGTCCGACAGGATATATGAACACTGAAGCTTTCTTT
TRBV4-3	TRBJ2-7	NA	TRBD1	CASSQDFLTGTPYEQYF	TGCGCCAGCAGCCAAGATTTCTTGACAGGGACCCCCTACGAGCAGTACTTC
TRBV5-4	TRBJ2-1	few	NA	CASSLVGGNINEQFF	TGTGCCAGCAGCTTGGTCGGGGGAAACATCAATGAGCAGTTCTTC
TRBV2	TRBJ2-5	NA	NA	CASLRDRETQYF	TGTGCCAGCTTGAGGGACCGAGAGACCCAGTACTTC
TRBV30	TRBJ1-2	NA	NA	CAWSPLGGQETLNGYTF	TGTGCCTGGAGTCCGCTAGGGGGGCAGGAGACCCTGAATGGCTACACCTTC
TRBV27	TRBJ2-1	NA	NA	CASSLLGVSYNEQFF	TGTGCCAGCAGTTTATTAGGGGTCTCCTACAATGAGCAGTTCTTC
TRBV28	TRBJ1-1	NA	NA	CASSLRGDGEAFF	TGTGCCAGCAGTTTACGGGGAGACGGTGAAGCTTTCTTT
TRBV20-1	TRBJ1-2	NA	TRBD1	CSASGEDRGDYGYTF	TGCAGTGCTAGCGGGGAGGACAGGGGAGACTATGGCTACACCTTC
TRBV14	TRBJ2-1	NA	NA	CASSLRPIGDEQFF	TGTGCCAGCAGCCTTAGACCTATTGGAGATGAGCAGTTCTTC
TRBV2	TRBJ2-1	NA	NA	CATDSQAGPYNEQFF	TGTGCCACCGACTCACAAGCGGGTCCCTACAATGAGCAGTTCTTC
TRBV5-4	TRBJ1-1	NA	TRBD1	CASSFIGTANTEAFF	TGTGCCAGCAGCTTTATCGGGACAGCGAACACTGAAGCTTTCTTT
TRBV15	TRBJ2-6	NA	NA	CATSGTPGSVGLSGANVLTF	TGTGCCACCTCCGGGACACCGGGGTCAGTTGGGCTCTCTGGGGCCAACGTCCTGACTTTC
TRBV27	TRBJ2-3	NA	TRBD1	CASSITGTGITDTQYF	TGTGCCAGCAGTATCACCGGGACAGGAATCACAGATACGCAGTATTTT
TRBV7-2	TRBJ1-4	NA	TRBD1	CASSLAGGDEKLFF	TGTGCCAGCAGCTTAGCAGGGGGCGATGAAAAACTGTTTTTT
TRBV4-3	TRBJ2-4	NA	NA	CASSQVGSAANIQYF	TGCGCCAGCAGCCAAGTGGGGTCGGCCGCAAACATTCAGTACTTC
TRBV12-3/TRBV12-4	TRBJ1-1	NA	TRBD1	CASSLTGGNSEAFF	TGTGCCAGCAGTTTAACAGGGGGAAATTCTGAAGCTTTCTTT
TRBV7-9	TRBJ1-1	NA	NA	CASSLGWQGRATEAFF	TGTGCCAGCAGCTTAGGGTGGCAGGGACGAGCCACTGAAGCTTTCTTT
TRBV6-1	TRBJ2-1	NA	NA	CASSAHLLSSYNEQFF	TGTGCCAGCAGTGCTCATCTGCTCAGCTCCTACAATGAGCAGTTCTTC
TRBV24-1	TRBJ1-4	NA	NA	CATSDSITGPANEKLFF	TGTGCCACCAGTGATTCTATAACAGGGCCAGCTAATGAAAAACTGTTTTTT
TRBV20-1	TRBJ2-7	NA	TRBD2	CSASPLAGRSYEQYF	TGCAGTGCTAGCCCCCTAGCGGGACGATCCTACGAGCAGTACTTC
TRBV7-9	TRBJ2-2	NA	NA	CASSSPSGGELFF	TGTGCCAGCAGCTCGCCTTCTGGCGGGGAGCTGTTTTTT
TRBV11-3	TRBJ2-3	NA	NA	CASSLVSADTQYF	TGTGCCAGCAGCTTAGTCAGCGCAGATACGCAGTATTTT
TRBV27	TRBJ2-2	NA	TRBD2	CASRALAANTGELFF	TGTGCCAGCAGGGCGCTAGCGGCGAACACCGGGGAGCTGTTTTTT
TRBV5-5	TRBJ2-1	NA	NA	CASSLEDDEQFF	TGTGCCAGCAGCTTGGAGGACGATGAGCAGTTCTTC
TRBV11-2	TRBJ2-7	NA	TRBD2	CASSVAGVWYEQYF	TGTGCCAGCAGCGTAGCGGGAGTCTGGTACGAGCAGTACTTC
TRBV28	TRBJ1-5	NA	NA	CASSLLVGRDNQPQHF	TGTGCCAGCAGTTTATTAGTTGGCAGGGATAATCAGCCCCAGCATTTT
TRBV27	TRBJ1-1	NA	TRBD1	CASSSLTGDTEAFF	TGTGCCAGCAGTTCATTAACAGGGGACACTGAAGCTTTCTTT
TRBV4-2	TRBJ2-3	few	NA	CASSQGETGSDTQYF	TGTGCCAGCAGCCAAGGGGAAACAGGGTCAGATACGCAGTATTTT
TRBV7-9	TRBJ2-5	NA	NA	CASSLVDVGLETQYF	TGTGCCAGCAGCTTAGTCGACGTGGGTCTCGAGACCCAGTACTTC
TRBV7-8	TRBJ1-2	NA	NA	CASSYVLGQALYGYTF	TGTGCCAGCAGCTATGTCCTGGGGCAGGCGCTCTATGGCTACACCTTC
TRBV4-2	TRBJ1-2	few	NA	CASSPTTDGRSGYTF	TGTGCCAGCAGCCCCACAACGGACGGGAGGAGTGGCTACACCTTC
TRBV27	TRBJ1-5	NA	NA	CASSLGGVNQPQHF	TGCGCCAGCAGCTTGGGAGGGGTAAATCAGCCCCAGCATTTT
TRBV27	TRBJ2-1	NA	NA	CASSIRDWDNEQFF	TGTGCCAGCAGTATCCGGGACTGGGACAATGAGCAGTTCTTC
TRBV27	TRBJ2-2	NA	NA	CASSLWRQGRNTGELFF	TGTGCCAGCAGTTTATGGAGGCAGGGAAGGAACACCGGGGAGCTGTTTTTT
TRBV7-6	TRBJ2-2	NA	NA	CASSLAWGENTGELFF	TGTGCCAGCAGCTTAGCGTGGGGGGAGAACACCGGGGAGCTGTTTTTT
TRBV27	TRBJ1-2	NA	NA	CASRDRQAGAGYTF	TGTGCCAGCAGGGATCGACAGGCGGGCGCAGGCTACACCTTC
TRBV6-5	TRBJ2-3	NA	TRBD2	CASSYGSSGIEDTQYF	TGTGCCAGCAGTTACGGGTCTAGCGGGATTGAAGATACGCAGTATTTT
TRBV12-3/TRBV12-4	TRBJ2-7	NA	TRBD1	CASRPSTGGIDEQYF	TGTGCCAGCAGGCCGTCGACAGGGGGCATCGACGAGCAGTACTTC
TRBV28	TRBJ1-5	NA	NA	CASSPRDGSNQPQHF	TGTGCCAGCAGTCCCCGGGACGGAAGCAATCAGCCCCAGCATTTT
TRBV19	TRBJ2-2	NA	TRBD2	CASSNPAGGTIGELFF	TGTGCCAGTAGTAACCCAGCGGGAGGGACGATCGGGGAGCTGTTTTTT
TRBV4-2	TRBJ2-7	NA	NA	CASSHGESSYEQYF	TGTGCCAGCAGCCATGGTGAGAGCTCCTACGAGCAGTACTTC
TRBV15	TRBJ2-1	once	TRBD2	CATSSRGGRDLGNEQFF	TGTGCCACCAGCTCCCGCGGCGGGAGGGATCTCGGCAATGAGCAGTTCTTC
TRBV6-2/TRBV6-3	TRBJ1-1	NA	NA	CASSFPSGAEAFF	TGTGCCAGCAGTTTCCCCAGCGGCGCTGAAGCTTTCTTT
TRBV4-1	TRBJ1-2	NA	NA	CASSLLRGSNYGYTF	TGCGCCAGCAGCCTCCTGAGGGGGTCGAACTATGGCTACACCTTC
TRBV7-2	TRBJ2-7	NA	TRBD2	CASSLVAGGRTAYEQYF	TGTGCCAGCAGCTTAGTTGCGGGCGGGAGGACCGCCTACGAGCAGTACTTC
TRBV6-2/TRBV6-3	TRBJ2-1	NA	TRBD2	CASNLGGSNEQFF	TGTGCCAGCAATCTGGGAGGGAGTAATGAGCAGTTCTTC
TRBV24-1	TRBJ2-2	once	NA	CATSDFWGAHAPELFF	TGTGCCACCAGTGATTTTTGGGGGGCCCATGCCCCGGAGCTGTTTTTT